The T cell receptor beta chain described here comes from a study of blood T cell repertoires in COVID-19. The CDR3 has 15 amino acids. Trimming shortened V by 0 bases and J by 3 bases, and 12 bases separated the two germline ends. Germline V gene lookup returns CDR1 KGHSH and CDR2 LQKENI. Method: immunoSEQ multiplex PCR; TCRdb's copy keeps in-frame clones and lacks some. The data hold about 240,000 clones, with approximately 78% observed a single time. The V call is TRBV18, the J call TRBJ2-7; D may be TRBD2 (6 bases). The sequence came from a woman aged 55-69 years with active or convalescent COVID-19. Sequencing input: peripheral blood. The CDR3, as DNA: TGTGCCAGCTCACCACCGGCGGGAACGGGCTACGAGCAGTACTTC. Translated: CASSPPAGTGYEQYF. Full variable domain (rest looked up from reference TRBV18 and TRBJ2-7): NAGVMQNPRHLVRRRGQEARLRCSPMKGHSHVYWYRQLPEEGLKFMVYLQKENIIDESGMPKERFSAEFPKEGPSILRIQQVVRGDSAAYFCASSPPAGTGYEQYFGPGTRLTVT.